This T cell receptor beta chain was found in a study of blood T cells in healthy people across ages. The J segment lost 0 bases and the V segment lost 4 bases, leaving 8 bases of the junction unmatched. This CDR3 is built from 17 residues. Per the germline V gene, CDR1 is SGHRS and CDR2 is YFSETQ. This clonotype was seen a single time. A second PCR of about 7 to 11 cycles used a sample-barcoded 5' primer and a J-beta primer mix. Using its own MiXCR run on the 5' RACE reads, TCRdb lists one record per CDR3 protein. The top ten hold about an eighth of the sample, which has hundreds of thousands of distinct CDR3 sequences, roughly 48% seen once. Peripheral blood, about 10 milliliters per donor, was collected.

The receptor was derived from a man younger than 40 in good health. The sample was blood. The J gene is TRBJ2-1, the V gene TRBV5-1, with 9 bases aligning to TRBD1. The CDR3 bases are TGCGCCAGCAGCAACCCAGACAGGGGGATCTCCTACAATGAGCAGTTCTTC. Its translation is CASSNPDRGISYNEQFF.